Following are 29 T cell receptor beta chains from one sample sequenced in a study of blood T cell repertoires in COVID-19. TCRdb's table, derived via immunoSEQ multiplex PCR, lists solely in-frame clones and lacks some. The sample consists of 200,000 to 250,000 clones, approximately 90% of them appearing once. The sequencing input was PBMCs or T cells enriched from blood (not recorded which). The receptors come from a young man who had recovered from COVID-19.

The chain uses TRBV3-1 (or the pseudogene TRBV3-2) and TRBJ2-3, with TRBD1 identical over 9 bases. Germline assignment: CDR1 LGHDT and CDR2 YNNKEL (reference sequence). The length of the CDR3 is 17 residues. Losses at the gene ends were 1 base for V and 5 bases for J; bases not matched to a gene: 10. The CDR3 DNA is TGTGCCAGCAGCCAAGGTACTGGGACAGGGAAAGGAGATACGCAGTATTTT. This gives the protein CASSQGTGTGKGDTQYF.

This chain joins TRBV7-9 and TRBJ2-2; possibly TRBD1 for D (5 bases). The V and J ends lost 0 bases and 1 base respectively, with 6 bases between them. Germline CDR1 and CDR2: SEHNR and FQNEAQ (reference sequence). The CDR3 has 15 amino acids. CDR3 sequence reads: CASSLARVNTGELFF. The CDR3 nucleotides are TGTGCCAGCAGCTTAGCCAGGGTGAACACCGGGGAGCTGTTTTTT.

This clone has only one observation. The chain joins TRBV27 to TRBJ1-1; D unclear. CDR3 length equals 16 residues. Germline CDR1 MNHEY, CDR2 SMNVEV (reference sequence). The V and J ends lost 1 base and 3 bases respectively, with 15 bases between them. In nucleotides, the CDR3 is TGTGCCAGCAGTTTATACGGCTTTCTGGCGGACACTGAAGCTTTCTTT. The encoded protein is CASSLYGFLADTEAFF.

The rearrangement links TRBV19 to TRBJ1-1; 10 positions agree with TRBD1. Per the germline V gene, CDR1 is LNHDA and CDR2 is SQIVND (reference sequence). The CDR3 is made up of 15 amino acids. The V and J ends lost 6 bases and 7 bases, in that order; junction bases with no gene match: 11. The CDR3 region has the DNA TGTGCCAGTAGCCTCCGTGGGACAGGGGACCTTGAAGCTTTCTTT. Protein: CASSLRGTGDLEAFF.

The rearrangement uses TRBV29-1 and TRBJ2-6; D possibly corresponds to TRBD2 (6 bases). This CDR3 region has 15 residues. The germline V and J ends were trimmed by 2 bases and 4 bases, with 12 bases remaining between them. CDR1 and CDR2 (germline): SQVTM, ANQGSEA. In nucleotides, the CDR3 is TGCAGCGTTGAACGGGCGGGGTCGGGGGCCAACGTCCTGACTTTC. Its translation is CSVERAGSGANVLTF. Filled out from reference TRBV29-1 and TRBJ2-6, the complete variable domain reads SAVISQKPSRDICQRGTSLTIQCQVDSQVTMMFWYRQQPGQSLTLIATANQGSEATYESGFVIDKFPISRPNLTFSTLTVSNMSPEDSSIYLCSVERAGSGANVLTFGAGSRLTVL.

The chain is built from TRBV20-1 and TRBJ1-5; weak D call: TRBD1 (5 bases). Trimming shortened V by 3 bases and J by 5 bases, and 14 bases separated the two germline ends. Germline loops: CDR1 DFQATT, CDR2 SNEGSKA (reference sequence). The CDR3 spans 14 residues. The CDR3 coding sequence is TGCAGTGCTAGTGGGGCAAGTATGGATCAGCCCCAGCATTTT. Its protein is CSASGASMDQPQHF.

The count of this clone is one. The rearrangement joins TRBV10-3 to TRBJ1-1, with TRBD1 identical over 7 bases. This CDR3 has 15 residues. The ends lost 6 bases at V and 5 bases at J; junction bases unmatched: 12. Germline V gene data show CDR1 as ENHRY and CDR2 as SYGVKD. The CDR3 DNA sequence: TGTGCCATCAGGAGGTATGGGCAGGGGGGAACTGAAGCTTTCTTT. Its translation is CAIRRYGQGGTEAFF.

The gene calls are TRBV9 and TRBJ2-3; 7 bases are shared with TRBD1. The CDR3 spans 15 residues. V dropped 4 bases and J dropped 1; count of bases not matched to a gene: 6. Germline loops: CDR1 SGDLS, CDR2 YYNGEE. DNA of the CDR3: TGTGCCAGCAGCCCGTGGGACAGTCGCACAGATACGCAGTATTTT. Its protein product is CASSPWDSRTDTQYF.

CDR3 sequence (DNA): TGTGCCAGCAGCGTAGGGGGAGTCTTGGACTATGGCTACACCTTC. Encoded protein: CASSVGGVLDYGYTF. This chain connects TRBV9 to TRBJ1-2; no clear D gene. The CDR3 length is 15 residues. Trimming took off 0 bases at V and 3 bases at J, with 12 bases between the two ends. Germline lookup yields CDR1 SGDLS and CDR2 YYNGEE.

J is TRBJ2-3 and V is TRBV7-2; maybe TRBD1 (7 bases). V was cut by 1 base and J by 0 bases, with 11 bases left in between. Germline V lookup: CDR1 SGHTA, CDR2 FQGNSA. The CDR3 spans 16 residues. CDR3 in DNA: TGTGCCAGCAGCTTAGTCCCAGGGGGGAGCACAGATACGCAGTATTTT. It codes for CASSLVPGGSTDTQYF.

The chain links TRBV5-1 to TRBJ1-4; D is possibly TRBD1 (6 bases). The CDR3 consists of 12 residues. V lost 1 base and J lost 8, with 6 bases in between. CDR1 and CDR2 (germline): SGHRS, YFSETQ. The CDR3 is CASSLTGEKLFF. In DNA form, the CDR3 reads TGCGCCAGCAGCTTGACAGGGGAAAAACTGTTTTTT.

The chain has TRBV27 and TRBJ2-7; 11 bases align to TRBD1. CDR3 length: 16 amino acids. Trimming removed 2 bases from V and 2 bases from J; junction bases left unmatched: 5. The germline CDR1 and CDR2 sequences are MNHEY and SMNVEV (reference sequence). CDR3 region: CASSLPPGQGAYEQYF. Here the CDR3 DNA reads TGTGCCAGCAGTTTACCTCCGGGACAGGGGGCCTACGAGCAGTACTTC.

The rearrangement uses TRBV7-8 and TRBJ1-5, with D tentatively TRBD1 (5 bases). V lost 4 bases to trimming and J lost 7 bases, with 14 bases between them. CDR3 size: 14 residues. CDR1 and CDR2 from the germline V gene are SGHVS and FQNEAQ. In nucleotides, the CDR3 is TGTGCCAGCAGCTCCCGGCAGGGTGGGCAGCCCCAGCATTTT. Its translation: CASSSRQGGQPQHF.

The CDR3 nucleotides read TGTGCCAGCAGCCAAGATTTGACAGGGGATCAGCCCCAGCATTTT. This encodes CASSQDLTGDQPQHF. V usage is TRBV11-2 and J usage is TRBJ1-5; 8 nucleotides line up with TRBD1. The CDR3 totals 15 residues. The trim removed 5 bases at V and 5 bases at J, leaving 8 bases unmatched. Germline CDR1 is SGHAT and CDR2 is FQNNGV.

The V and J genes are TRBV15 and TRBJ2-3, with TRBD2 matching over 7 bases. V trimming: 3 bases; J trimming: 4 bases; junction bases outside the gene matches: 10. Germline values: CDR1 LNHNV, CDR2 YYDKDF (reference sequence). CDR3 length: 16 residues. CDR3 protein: CATSSGSGGRADTQYF. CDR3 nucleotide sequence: TGTGCCACCAGCAGTGGGTCGGGGGGAAGGGCAGATACGCAGTATTTT.

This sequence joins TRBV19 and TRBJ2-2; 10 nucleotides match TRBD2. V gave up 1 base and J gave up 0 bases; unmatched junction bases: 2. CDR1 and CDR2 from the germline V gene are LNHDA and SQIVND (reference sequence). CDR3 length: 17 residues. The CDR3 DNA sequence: TGTGCCAGTAGTATAGGTCTAGCGGGGGCGAACACCGGGGAGCTGTTTTTT. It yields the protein CASSIGLAGANTGELFF.

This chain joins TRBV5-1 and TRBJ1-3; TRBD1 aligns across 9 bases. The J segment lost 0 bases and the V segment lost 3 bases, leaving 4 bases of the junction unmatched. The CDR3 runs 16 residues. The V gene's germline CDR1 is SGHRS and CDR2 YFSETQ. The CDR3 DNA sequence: TGCGCCAGCAGCTGGACAGGGGCCCGCTCTGGAAACACCATATATTTT. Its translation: CASSWTGARSGNTIYF. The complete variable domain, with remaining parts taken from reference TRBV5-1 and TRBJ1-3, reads KAGVTQTPRYLIKTRGQQVTLSCSPISGHRSVSWYQQTPGQGLQFLFEYFSETQRNKGNFPGRFSGRQFSNSRSEMNVSTLELGDSALYLCASSWTGARSGNTIYFGEGSWLTVV.

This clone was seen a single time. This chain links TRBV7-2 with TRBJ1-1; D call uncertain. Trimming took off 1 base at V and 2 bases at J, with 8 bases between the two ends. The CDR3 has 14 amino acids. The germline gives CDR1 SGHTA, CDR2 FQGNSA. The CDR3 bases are TGTGCCAGCAGCTTAGTTCCAGATAACACTGAAGCTTTCTTT. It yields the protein CASSLVPDNTEAFF. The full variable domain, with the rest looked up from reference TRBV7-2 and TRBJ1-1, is GAGVSQSPSNKVTEKGKDVELRCDPISGHTALYWYRQSLGQGLEFLIYFQGNSAPDKSGLPSDRFSAERTGGSVSTLTIQRTQQEDSAVYLCASSLVPDNTEAFFGQGTRLTVV.

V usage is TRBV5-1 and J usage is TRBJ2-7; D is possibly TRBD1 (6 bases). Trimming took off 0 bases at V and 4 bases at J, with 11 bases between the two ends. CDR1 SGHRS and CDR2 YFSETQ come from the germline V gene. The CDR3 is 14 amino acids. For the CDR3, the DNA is TGCGCCAGCAGCTTGGGTACAGGGCATTACGAGCAGTACTTC. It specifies CASSLGTGHYEQYF.

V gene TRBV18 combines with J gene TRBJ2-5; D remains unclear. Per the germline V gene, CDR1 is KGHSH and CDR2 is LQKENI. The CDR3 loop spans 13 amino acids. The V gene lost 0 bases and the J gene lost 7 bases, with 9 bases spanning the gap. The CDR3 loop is CASSPPTAGTQYF. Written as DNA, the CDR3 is TGTGCCAGCTCACCACCAACCGCCGGGACCCAGTACTTC.

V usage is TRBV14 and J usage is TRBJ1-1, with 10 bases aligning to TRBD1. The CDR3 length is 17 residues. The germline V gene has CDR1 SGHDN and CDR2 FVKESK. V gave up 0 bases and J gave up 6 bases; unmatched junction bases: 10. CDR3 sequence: CASSQDFPGTGAAEAFF. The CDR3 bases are TGTGCCAGCAGCCAAGATTTCCCCGGGACAGGGGCCGCTGAAGCTTTCTTT.

Here the CDR3 reads CASSPGLLAGELAGELFF. Written as DNA, the CDR3 is TGTGCCAGCAGCCCCGGCCTCCTAGCGGGAGAACTTGCCGGGGAGCTGTTTTTT. The J gene is TRBJ2-2, the V gene TRBV3-1 (or the pseudogene TRBV3-2), with TRBD2 matching 10 bases. The germline V gene encodes CDR1 LGHDT and CDR2 YNNKEL (reference sequence). Trimming at V came to 4 bases and at J to 6 bases, leaving 14 bases not matched to a gene. This CDR3 is built from 18 residues.

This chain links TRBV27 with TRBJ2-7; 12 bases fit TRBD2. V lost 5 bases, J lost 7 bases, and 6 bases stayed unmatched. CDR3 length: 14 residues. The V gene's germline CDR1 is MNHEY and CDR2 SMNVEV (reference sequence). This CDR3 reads CASSQGLAGREQYF. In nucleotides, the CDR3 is TGTGCCAGCAGTCAAGGACTAGCGGGGAGGGAGCAGTACTTC.

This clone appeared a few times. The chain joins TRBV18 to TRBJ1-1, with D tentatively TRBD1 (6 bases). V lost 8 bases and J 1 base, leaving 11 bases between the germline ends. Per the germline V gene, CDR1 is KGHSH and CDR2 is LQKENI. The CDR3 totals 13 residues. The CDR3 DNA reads TGTGCCAGCACGCGGACAGAGAACACTGAAGCTTTCTTT. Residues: CASTRTENTEAFF. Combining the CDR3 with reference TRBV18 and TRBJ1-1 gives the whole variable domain NAGVMQNPRHLVRRRGQEARLRCSPMKGHSHVYWYRQLPEEGLKFMVYLQKENIIDESGMPKERFSAEFPKEGPSILRIQQVVRGDSAAYFCASTRTENTEAFFGQGTRLTVV.

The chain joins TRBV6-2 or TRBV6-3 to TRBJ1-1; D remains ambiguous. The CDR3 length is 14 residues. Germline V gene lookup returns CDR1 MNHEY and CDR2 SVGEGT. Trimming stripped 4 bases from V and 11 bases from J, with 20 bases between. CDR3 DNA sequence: TGTGCCAGCAGTTTTCCGAACGGCTCCCCGACTGCTTTCTTT. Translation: CASSFPNGSPTAFF.

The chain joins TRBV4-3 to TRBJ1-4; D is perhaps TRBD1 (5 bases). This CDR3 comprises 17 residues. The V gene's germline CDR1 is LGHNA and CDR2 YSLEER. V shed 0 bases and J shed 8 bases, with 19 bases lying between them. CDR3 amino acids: CASSQDLLGTGGEKLFF. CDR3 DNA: TGCGCCAGCAGCCAAGATTTATTGGGGACGGGAGGCGAAAAACTGTTTTTT.

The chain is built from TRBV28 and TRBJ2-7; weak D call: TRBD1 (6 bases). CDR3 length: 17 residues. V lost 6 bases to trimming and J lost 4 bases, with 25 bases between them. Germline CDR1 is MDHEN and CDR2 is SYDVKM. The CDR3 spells CASSHLSGTPRAYEQYF. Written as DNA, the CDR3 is TGTGCCAGCAGCCATCTTTCCGGGACACCTCGGGCATACGAGCAGTACTTC.

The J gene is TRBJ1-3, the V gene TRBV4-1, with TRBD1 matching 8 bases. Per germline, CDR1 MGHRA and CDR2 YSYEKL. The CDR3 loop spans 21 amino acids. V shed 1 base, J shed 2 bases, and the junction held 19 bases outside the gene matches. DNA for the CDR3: TGCGCCAGCAGCCAAGTATTAGGAGACAGGGGTTCTTTATTCGCTGGAAACACCATATATTTT. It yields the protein CASSQVLGDRGSLFAGNTIYF.

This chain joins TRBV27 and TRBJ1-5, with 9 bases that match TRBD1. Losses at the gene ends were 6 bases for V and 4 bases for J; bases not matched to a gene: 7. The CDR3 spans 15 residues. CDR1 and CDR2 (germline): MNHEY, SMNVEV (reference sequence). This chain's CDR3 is CASSPKTGGNQPQHF. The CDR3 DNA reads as TGTGCCAGCAGCCCCAAGACAGGGGGGAATCAGCCCCAGCATTTT.